The 24 T cell receptor beta chains presented below share a single source sample, sequenced in a study of tumor and adjacent non-tumor tissue in lung cancer. A modified ARM-PCR protocol with three rounds of nested PCR amplified TCRbeta. TCRdb independently ran MiXCR on the multiplex PCR reads; one entry per CDR3 protein. This table holds about 110,000 distinct CDR3 sequences, roughly 80% found once. No cell sorting was done before RNA was extracted from the tissue. Input material: lung tumor tissue. The receptors were gathered from a woman aged 55 to 70 with non-small cell lung cancer.

A word on this clonotype: A much larger clone lies a single base off, so this may be a read error. This chain links TRBV15 with TRBJ2-1; D is perhaps TRBD1 or TRBD2 (5 bases each). The CDR3 sequence is 15 residues long. The V gene's germline CDR1 is LNHNV and CDR2 YYDKDF (reference sequence). The chain's CDR3 is CATIRDLYRDDEQFF. CDR3 bases: TGTGCCACCATCAGAGATCTTTATAGGGACGATGAGCAGTTCTTC.

Details on this clonotype: One end of the junction varies from germline; a read error may be responsible. The chain joins TRBV28 to TRBJ2-7; D is unclear. In germline, CDR1 is MDHEN, CDR2 SYDVKM. CDR3 length: 14 amino acids. CDR3 sequence reads: CTSSLLLSSYEQYF. The CDR3 DNA sequence: TGTACCAGTAGTTTGCTTCTCAGCTCCTACGAGCAGTACTTC.

As concerns this clonotype: The junction departs from germline at one end; a sequencing error may be responsible. V and J are TRBV7-9 and TRBJ1-5, with D uncertain. Germline CDR1 SEHNR, CDR2 FQNEAQ (reference sequence). This CDR3 has 15 residues. CDR3 sequence: CASSPGWGSNQSQHF. The DNA for the CDR3 is TGTGCCAGCAGTCCAGGCTGGGGTAGCAATCAGTCCCAGCATTTT. The full variable domain, its missing parts supplied by reference TRBV7-9 and TRBJ1-5, is DTGVSQNPRHKITKRGQNVTFRCDPISEHNRLYWYRQTLGQGPEFLTYFQNEAQLEKSRLLSDRFSAERPKGSFSTLEIQRTEQGDSAMYLCASSPGWGSNQSQHFGDGTRLSIL.

As for this clonotype: One end of the junction varies from germline; a read error may be responsible. The chain employs TRBV11-2 and TRBJ2-6; D is unresolved. This CDR3 contains 17 residues. CDR1 is SGHAT, CDR2 FQNNGV, per germline. The CDR3 spells CASSLVRLGTGTNVLTF. Written as DNA, the CDR3 is TGTGCTAGCAGCTTAGTCCGCCTAGGCACTGGGACCAACGTCCTGACTTTC.

Turning to this clonotype: This may come from a read error, since a much larger clone is one base off. As DNA, the CDR3 is TGTGCCAGCAGTTTCCAGTGGGAGACCCAGTACTTC. Protein: CASSFQWETQYF. The chain carries TRBV12-3 or TRBV12-4 and TRBJ2-5; no definite D call. Trimming cost V 3 bases and J 5 bases, with 7 bases left between them. CDR3 length: 12 residues.

Only one count was recorded for this clonotype. Its ends do not fully match the called genes, so a read error is possible. The V gene is TRBV11-2, the J gene TRBJ1-6; D is ambiguous. Germline loops: CDR1 SGHAT, CDR2 FQNNGV. The CDR3 spans 13 residues. For the CDR3, the DNA is TGTGCCAGCAGCCCCCTACAGTTTTCACCCCTTCACTTT. It specifies CASSPLQFSPLHF.

With regard to this clonotype: One base away lies a much larger clone, so this may be a sequencing read error. This rearrangement joins TRBV6-2 or TRBV6-3 to TRBJ2-2; tentatively, D is TRBD1 or TRBD2 (5 bases each). Germline lookup yields CDR1 MNHEY and CDR2 SVGEGT. This CDR3 has 17 residues. The DNA of the CDR3 is TGTGCCAGCAGCCCCGGTGCTTGGGGGTTGTACACCGGGGATCTGTTTTTT. Its translation is CASSPGAWGLYTGDLFF.

The table lists this clonotype with a count of one. A read error may produce the germline difference seen at one junction end. The genes are TRBV11-2 and TRBJ2-3; possibly TRBD1 or TRBD2 for D (5 bases each). In germline, CDR1 is SGHAT, CDR2 FQNNGV. This CDR3 spans 15 amino acids. DNA for the CDR3: TGTGCAAGCAGCGCCAACGGGACGGCCACAGATACGCAGTTTTTT. Translating gives CASSANGTATDTQFF.

For this clonotype: Its ends do not fully match the called genes, so a read error is possible. The V call is TRBV6-5, the J call TRBJ1-1; 7 nucleotides line up with TRBD1. The germline gives CDR1 MNHEY, CDR2 SVGAGI. The CDR3 covers 15 residues. CDR3: CANSYSTGYDIEAFF. The DNA of the CDR3 is TGTGCCAACAGTTACTCGACAGGGTATGACATTGAAGCTTTCTTT.

A remark on this clonotype: This may come from a read error, since a much larger clone is one base off. The chain links TRBV28 to TRBJ2-1; D perhaps matches TRBD2 (5 bases). This CDR3 contains 14 residues. Germline values: CDR1 MDHEN, CDR2 SYDVKM. CDR3 amino acids: CASSLRTGSHEQIF. As DNA, the CDR3 is TGTGCCAGCAGTTTACGGACTGGTTCACATGAGCAGATCTTC.

This chain connects TRBV20-1 to TRBJ1-1; no clear D gene. Looked up from germline, CDR1 is DFQATT and CDR2 is SNEGSKA (reference sequence). V lost 0 bases and J 0 bases, leaving 11 bases between the germline ends. The CDR3 extends over 15 amino acids. For the CDR3, the DNA is TGCAGTGCTAGAGATGGCGTGTGGATGAACACTGAAGCTTTCTTT. It specifies CSARDGVWMNTEAFF.

In its sample, this clonotype was seen many times. V and J are TRBV20-1 and TRBJ1-2; D perhaps matches TRBD1 (6 bases). Germline loops: CDR1 DFQATT, CDR2 SNEGSKA (reference sequence). Trimming cost V 3 bases and J 1 base, with 18 bases left between them. There are 16 residues in the CDR3. CDR3 in DNA: TGCAGTGCTAGGAAACAGGGTGGGGAATTTAACTATGGCTACACCTTC. Translation gives CSARKQGGEFNYGYTF.

J is TRBJ2-7 and V is TRBV12-5; D could derive from TRBD1 or TRBD2 (5 bases each). Germline-derived CDR1 and CDR2 are LGHNT and FRNRAP. Trimming pared 7 bases from V and 3 bases from J, leaving 16 bases between. The CDR3 totals 14 residues. The CDR3 region is CASDLGTAYYEQYF. As DNA, the CDR3 is TGTGCTAGTGATTTAGGGACCGCTTACTACGAGCAGTACTTC.

Only a few counts were recorded for this clonotype. This sequence joins TRBV28 and TRBJ1-1; D perhaps matches TRBD1 (5 bases). This CDR3 region has 14 residues. Germline lookup yields CDR1 MDHEN and CDR2 SYDVKM. V lost 5 bases and J lost 2, with 12 bases in between. This CDR3 reads CASSPWGGNTEAFF. The CDR3 DNA reads TGTGCCAGCAGTCCCTGGGGGGGAAACACTGAAGCTTTCTTT.

This clonotype was recorded a few times. With a much larger clone just one base away, this may be a read error. The V and J genes are TRBV20-1 and TRBJ2-1; D is unclear. Looked up from germline, CDR1 is DFQATT and CDR2 is SNEGSKA (reference sequence). CDR3 size: 12 residues. V was clipped by 5 bases and J by 5 bases, with 10 bases between them. The CDR3 DNA sequence: TGCAGTGCTGGCCATCATCACAATGAGCAGTTCTTC. Protein product: CSAGHHHNEQFF.

J is TRBJ2-5 and V is TRBV20-1; D is possibly TRBD1 (6 bases). Germline-derived CDR1 and CDR2 are DFQATT and SNEGSKA (reference sequence). This CDR3 has 13 residues. Trimming removed 8 bases from V and 0 bases from J, with 13 bases in between. Written as DNA, the CDR3 is TGCAGTATATGGGACACCAACCAAGAGACCCAGTACTTC. Protein sequence: CSIWDTNQETQYF.

About this clonotype itself: Its ends do not fully match the called genes, so a read error is possible. The chain recombines TRBV20-1 with TRBJ2-5; 7 positions agree with TRBD2. CDR3 length equals 16 residues. Germline V gives CDR1 DFQATT, CDR2 SNEGSKA (reference sequence). CDR3 nucleotide sequence: TGCAGTGCACCCCCTTCTAGCGGAATATCCCAAGAGATCCAGTACTTC. Amino acids: CSAPPSSGISQEIQYF.

This clonotype is a singleton in its sample. At one of its ends the junction is not consistent with the germline gene, which may arise from a read error. The gene calls are TRBV6-6 and TRBJ1-6; D is unclear. Germline V CDR1 and CDR2: MNHNY, SVGAGI (reference sequence). The CDR3 has 15 residues. Here the CDR3 DNA reads TGTGCCAGTAGGCCGTCAGACGGCTATAATTCAGCCCTCCACTTT. Translation gives CASRPSDGYNSALHF.

This clonotype was counted at least ten times. This sequence joins TRBV4-2 and TRBJ2-2; D tentatively reads TRBD1 or TRBD2 (5 bases each). Germline CDR1 is LGHNA and CDR2 is YNFKEQ. This CDR3 region has 13 residues. V was clipped by 4 bases and J by 7 bases, with 10 bases between them. The DNA for the CDR3 is TGTGCCAGCAGCCGTCGAGGGGACGGGGAGCTGTTTTTT. Protein: CASSRRGDGELFF.

On this clonotype: This may be a read error: a much more frequent sequence differs by one nucleotide. This sequence joins TRBV20-1 and TRBJ1-1; a weak D match, TRBD1 (6 bases). This CDR3 is 17 amino acids long. V lost 6 bases and J 1 base, leaving 24 bases between the germline ends. Germline V gene data show CDR1 as DFQATT and CDR2 as SNEGSKA (reference sequence). The CDR3 DNA sequence: TGCAGTGCCTGGGTTAGGGGGGAACTCCCCACGAACACTGAAGCTTTCTTT. Protein sequence: CSAWVRGELPTNTEAFF.

Concerning this clonotype: At one of its ends the junction is not consistent with the germline gene, which may arise from a read error. The chain employs TRBV11-1 and TRBJ2-7; the D gene is possibly TRBD2 (5 bases). The CDR3 extends over 13 amino acids. The germline CDR1 and CDR2 sequences are SGHAT and FQDESV (reference sequence). CDR3 loop: CASSHADSYQQYF. As DNA, the CDR3 is TGTGCCAGCAGCCATGCGGACTCCTACCAGCAGTACTTC.

This clonotype was counted a few times. This may come from a read error, since a much larger clone is one base off. The chain couples TRBV4-1 to TRBJ2-2; a possible D gene is TRBD2 (5 bases). The CDR3 is 9 residues long. CDR1 and CDR2 (germline): MGHRA, YSYEKL. CDR3: CYLTGEPFF. In nucleotides, the CDR3 is TGCTACCTAACCGGGGAGCCGTTTTTT.

Only one count was recorded for this clonotype. The junction and the germline gene differ at one end; a read error may be behind it. This chain uses TRBV11-2 with TRBJ1-2, with D maybe TRBD1 (5 bases). CDR1 is SGHAT, CDR2 FQNNGV, per germline. The CDR3 has 18 residues. The CDR3 sequence: CTSITLWGTAVINYGYTF. DNA of the CDR3: TGTACCAGCATTACTCTATGGGGCACCGCAGTAATTAACTATGGCTACACCTTC.

This sequence joins TRBV20-1 and TRBJ2-1; D is tentatively TRBD1 or TRBD2 (5 bases each). Trimming stripped 5 bases from V and 10 bases from J, with 15 bases between. The V gene's germline CDR1 is DFQATT and CDR2 SNEGSKA (reference sequence). The CDR3 consists of 12 residues. In DNA form, the CDR3 reads TGCAGTGCTTACGGGACGCACTACGAGCAGTTCTTC. Translating it yields CSAYGTHYEQFF.